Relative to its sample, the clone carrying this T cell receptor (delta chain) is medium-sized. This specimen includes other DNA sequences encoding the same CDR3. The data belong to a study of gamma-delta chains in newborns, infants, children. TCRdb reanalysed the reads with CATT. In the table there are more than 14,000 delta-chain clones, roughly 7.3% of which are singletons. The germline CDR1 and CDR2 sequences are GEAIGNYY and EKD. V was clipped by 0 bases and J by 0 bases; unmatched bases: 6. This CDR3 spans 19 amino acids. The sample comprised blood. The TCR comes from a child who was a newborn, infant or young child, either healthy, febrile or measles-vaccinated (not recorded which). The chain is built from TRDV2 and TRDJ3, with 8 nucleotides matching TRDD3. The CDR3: CACDTVLGGSSWDTRQMFF. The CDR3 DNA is TGTGCCTGTGACACCGTACTGGGGGGGAGCTCCTGGGACACCCGACAGATGTTTTTC.